This T cell receptor (beta chain) is from a study of T cells after yellow fever vaccination (dated by TCRdb to the late 2010s). About the investigation overall: The SMART-Seq v4 Ultra Low Input RNA kit was used to prepare libraries from fractions with low cell numbers. To track T-cell clones before and after primary and booster YFV17D yellow fever vaccination, bulk TCR alpha and beta repertoires were sequenced longitudinally. Two healthy male donors, one aged 18 to 30 and one aged 30 to 40 years, made up the cohort. Bulk PBMC replicates and cell subsets were isolated from blood drawn at multiple timepoints before and after both primary and secondary immunization.

V is pruned by 5 bases and J by 5 bases, leaving 8 bases of the junction without a gene match. Inclusive of the bounding cysteine and phenylalanine, the CDR3 is 15 residues long. Just CDR3 DNA is preserved here, 45 bases in frame from base 1. TCR cDNA was made using 5'RACE template switching, a step that added a universal primer site and unique molecular identifiers. Priming for cDNA synthesis came from both the TCR alpha and TCR beta constant segments. Library amplification used two PCR steps, and the second PCR step added sample barcodes and sequencing adapters. Sequencing of the libraries was done on either Illumina HiSeq 2500 (2x100 bp) or NovaSeq (2x150 bp). The paper's processing steps were these. Reads were demultiplexed and collapsed into UMI consensus sequences with MIGEC, and V(D)J alignment was performed with MiXCR. Using edgeR on replicate PBMC samples, clonotypes were called vaccine-responding if FDR was below 0.01 and the log2 fold change was above 5 up to day 15. Bulk clonotypes were assigned CD4 or CD8 identity according to which sequenced CD4 or CD8 repertoire held them at higher abundance. The public reads were run again by TCRdb, first through fastp at Q25 and then through MiXCR, and only productive beta chains were kept. Merged by CDR3 protein, the rows form single entries marked with the most common genes and DNA. The V and J calls here are based on TCRdb, not the publication. Recorded for this sample are approximately 300,000 distinct CDR3 sequences; roughly 9.4% of them occurred a single time. The ten largest clones represent 15% to 20% of the sample.

This sample's treatment or condition label indicates: live attenuated yellow fever vaccine strain. Two biological replicates of bulk PBMCs were collected at each blood-draw timepoint. PBMCs were isolated from peripheral blood using a standard Ficoll-Paque protocol. TriZol was used to extract RNA from bulk PBMCs, from CD4 and CD8 fractions, and from dextramer-positive and dextramer-negative fractions. The paper's findings and limits, for the study overall: The secondary T-cell response was weaker than the primary response but faster, peaking on day 5 instead of day 15. Only a couple of donors were included in the study, so the extent to which the findings can be generalized is limited. A small fraction of clonotypes showed up in both the CD4 and CD8 compartments, probably as a result of convergent recombination. Most clones expanded after primary vaccination (almost 97% of CD4 and roughly 90% of CD8) were re-detected after the booster, suggesting that broad memory maintenance occurred. FACS-sorted repertoires could contain abundant contaminating clonotypes from the bulk population, so computational filtering was required.

This clonotype showed up just a few times. Its recognized antigen is unknown. Base qualities are missing; no much larger clone stands one base away. Material: PBMCs, obtained on the day of the first yellow fever vaccination. The sequence joins TRBV12-3 or TRBV12-4 to TRBJ2-2; a stretch of 7 junction bases matches TRBD2. The TCR was taken from a young man who received the YFV17D yellow fever vaccine. The CDR3 protein is CASSIWGGITGELFF. The base sequence is TGTGCCAGCAGTATCTGGGGGGGAATTACCGGGGAGCTGTTTTTT.